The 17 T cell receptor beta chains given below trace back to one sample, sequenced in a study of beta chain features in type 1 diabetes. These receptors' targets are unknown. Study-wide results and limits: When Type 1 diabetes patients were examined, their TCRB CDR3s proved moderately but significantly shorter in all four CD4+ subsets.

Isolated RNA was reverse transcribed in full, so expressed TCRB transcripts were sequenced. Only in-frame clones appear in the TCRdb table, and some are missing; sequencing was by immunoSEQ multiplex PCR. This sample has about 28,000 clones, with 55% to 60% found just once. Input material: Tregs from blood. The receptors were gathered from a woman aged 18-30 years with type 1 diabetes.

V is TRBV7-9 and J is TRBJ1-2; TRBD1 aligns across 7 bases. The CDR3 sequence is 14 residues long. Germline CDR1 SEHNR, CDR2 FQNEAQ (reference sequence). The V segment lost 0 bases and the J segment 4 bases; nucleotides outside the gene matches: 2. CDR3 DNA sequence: TGTGCCAGCAGCTTAGCCAGGGGGTCCTATGGCTACACCTTC. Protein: CASSLARGSYGYTF.

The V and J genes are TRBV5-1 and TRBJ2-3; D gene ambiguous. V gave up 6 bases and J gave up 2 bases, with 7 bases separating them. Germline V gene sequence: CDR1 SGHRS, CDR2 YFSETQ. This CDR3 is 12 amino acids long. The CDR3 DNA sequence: TGCGCCAGCACCCCTAACACAGATACGCAGTATTTT. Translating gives CASTPNTDTQYF.

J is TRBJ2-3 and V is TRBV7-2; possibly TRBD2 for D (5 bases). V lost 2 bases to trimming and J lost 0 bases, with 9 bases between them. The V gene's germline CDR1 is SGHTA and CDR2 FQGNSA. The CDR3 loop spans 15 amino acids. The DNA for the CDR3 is TGTGCCAGCAGCTTACGGGGTCTAAGCACAGATACGCAGTATTTT. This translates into CASSLRGLSTDTQYF.

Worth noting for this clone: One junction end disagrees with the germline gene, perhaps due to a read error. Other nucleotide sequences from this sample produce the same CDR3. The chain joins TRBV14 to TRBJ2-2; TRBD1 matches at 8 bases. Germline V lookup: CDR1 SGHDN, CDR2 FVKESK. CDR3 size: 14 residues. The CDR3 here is CASSGQGATGELFF. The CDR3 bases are TGTGCCAGCAGCGGGCAGGGGGCCACCGGGGAGCTGTTCTTT.

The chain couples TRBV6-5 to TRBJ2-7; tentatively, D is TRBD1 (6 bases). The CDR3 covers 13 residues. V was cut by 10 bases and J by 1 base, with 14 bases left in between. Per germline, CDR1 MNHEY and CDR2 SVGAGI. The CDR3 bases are TGTGCCACGAGGGGGACACTATCCTACGAGCAGTACGTC. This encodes CATRGTLSYEQYV.

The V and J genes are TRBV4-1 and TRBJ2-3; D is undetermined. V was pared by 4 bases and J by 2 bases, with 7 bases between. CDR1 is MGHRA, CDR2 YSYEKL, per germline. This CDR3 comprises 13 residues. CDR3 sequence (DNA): TGCGCCAGCAGCCTTACAAACACAGATACGCAGTATTTT. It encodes CASSLTNTDTQYF.

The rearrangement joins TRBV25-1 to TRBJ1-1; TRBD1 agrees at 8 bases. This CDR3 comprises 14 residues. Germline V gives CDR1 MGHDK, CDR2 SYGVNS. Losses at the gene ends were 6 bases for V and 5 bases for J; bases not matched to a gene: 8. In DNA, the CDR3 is TGTGCCAGCAGAAGCCAGGGGGCTGGAACTGAAGCTTTCTTT. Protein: CASRSQGAGTEAFF.

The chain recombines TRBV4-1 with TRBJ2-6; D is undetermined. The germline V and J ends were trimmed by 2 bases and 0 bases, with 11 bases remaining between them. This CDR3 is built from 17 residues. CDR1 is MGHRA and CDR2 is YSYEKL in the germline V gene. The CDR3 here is CASSQRRRTSGANVLTF. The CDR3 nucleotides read TGCGCCAGCAGCCAAAGGCGGAGAACCTCTGGGGCCAACGTCCTGACTTTC.

CDR3: CASFYRGTPTNTGELFF. The CDR3 DNA follows: TGTGCCAGCTTTTATAGAGGGACACCCACGAACACCGGGGAGCTGTTTTTT. This sequence joins TRBV19 and TRBJ2-2, with D possibly being TRBD1 (6 bases). Germline CDR1 and CDR2: LNHDA and SQIVND (reference sequence). This CDR3 comprises 17 residues. V was pared by 9 bases and J by 0 bases, with 20 bases between. The complete variable domain, with remaining parts taken from reference TRBV19 and TRBJ2-2, reads DGGITQSPKYLFRKEGQNVTLSCEQNLNHDAMYWYRQDPGQGLRLIYYSQIVNDFQKGDIAEGYSVSREKKESFPLTVTSAQKNPTAFYLCASFYRGTPTNTGELFFGEGSRLTVL.

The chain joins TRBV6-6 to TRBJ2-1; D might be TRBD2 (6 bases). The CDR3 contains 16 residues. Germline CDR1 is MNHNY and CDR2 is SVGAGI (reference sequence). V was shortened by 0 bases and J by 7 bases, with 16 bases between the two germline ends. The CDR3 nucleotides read TGTGCCAGCAGTTACTCTCACGGAGGGAGTGGGAATGAGCAGTTCTTC. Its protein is CASSYSHGGSGNEQFF.

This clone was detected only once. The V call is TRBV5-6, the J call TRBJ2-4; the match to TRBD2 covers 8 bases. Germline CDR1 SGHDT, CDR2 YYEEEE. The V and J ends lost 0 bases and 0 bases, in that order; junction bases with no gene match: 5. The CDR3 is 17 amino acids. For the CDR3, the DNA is TGTGCCAGCAGCTTGGGGGCTAGCGGGTTAGCCAAAAACATTCAGTACTTC. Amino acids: CASSLGASGLAKNIQYF. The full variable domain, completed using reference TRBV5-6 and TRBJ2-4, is DAGVTQSPTHLIKTRGQQVTLRCSPKSGHDTVSWYQQALGQGPQFIFQYYEEEERQRGNFPDRFSGHQFPNYSSELNVNALLLGDSALYLCASSLGASGLAKNIQYFGAGTRLSVL.

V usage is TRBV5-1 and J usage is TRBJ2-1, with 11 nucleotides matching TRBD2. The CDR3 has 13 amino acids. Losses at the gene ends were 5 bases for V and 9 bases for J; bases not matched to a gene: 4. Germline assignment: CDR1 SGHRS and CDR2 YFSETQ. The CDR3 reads CASSSLAGVEQFF. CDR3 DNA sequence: TGCGCCAGCAGTTCACTAGCGGGAGTTGAGCAGTTCTTC.

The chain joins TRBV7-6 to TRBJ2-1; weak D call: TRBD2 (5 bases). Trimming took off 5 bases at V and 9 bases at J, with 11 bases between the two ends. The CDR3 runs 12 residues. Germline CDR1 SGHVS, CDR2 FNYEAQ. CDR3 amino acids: CASSLDFGEQFF. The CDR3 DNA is TGTGCCAGCAGCCTGGACTTCGGTGAGCAGTTCTTC.

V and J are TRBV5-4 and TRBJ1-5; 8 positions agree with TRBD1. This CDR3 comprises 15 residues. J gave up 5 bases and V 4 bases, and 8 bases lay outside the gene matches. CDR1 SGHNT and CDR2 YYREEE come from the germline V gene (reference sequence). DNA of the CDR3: TGTGCCAGCAGCCCAGGACAGGGTTTGGATCAGCCCCAGCATTTT. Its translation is CASSPGQGLDQPQHF.

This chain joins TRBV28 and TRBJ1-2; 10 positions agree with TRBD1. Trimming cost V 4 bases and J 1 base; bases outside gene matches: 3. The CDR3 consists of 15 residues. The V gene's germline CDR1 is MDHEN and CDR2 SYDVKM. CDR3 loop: CASSSGTGVNYGYTF. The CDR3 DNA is TGTGCCAGCAGTTCAGGGACAGGGGTTAACTATGGCTACACCTTC.

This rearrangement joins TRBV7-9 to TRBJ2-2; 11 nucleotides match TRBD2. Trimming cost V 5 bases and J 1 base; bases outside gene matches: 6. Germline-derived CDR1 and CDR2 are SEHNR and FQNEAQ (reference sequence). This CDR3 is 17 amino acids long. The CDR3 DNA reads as TGTGCCAGCAGCGCCATCGGGACTAGCGGGAACACCGGGGAGCTGTTTTTT. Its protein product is CASSAIGTSGNTGELFF.

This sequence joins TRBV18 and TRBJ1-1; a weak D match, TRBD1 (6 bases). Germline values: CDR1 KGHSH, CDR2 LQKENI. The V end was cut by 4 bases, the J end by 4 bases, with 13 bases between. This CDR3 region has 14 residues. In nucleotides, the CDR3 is TGTGCCAGCTCACGGACAGCCTCTCCCACTGAAGCTTTCTTT. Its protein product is CASSRTASPTEAFF.